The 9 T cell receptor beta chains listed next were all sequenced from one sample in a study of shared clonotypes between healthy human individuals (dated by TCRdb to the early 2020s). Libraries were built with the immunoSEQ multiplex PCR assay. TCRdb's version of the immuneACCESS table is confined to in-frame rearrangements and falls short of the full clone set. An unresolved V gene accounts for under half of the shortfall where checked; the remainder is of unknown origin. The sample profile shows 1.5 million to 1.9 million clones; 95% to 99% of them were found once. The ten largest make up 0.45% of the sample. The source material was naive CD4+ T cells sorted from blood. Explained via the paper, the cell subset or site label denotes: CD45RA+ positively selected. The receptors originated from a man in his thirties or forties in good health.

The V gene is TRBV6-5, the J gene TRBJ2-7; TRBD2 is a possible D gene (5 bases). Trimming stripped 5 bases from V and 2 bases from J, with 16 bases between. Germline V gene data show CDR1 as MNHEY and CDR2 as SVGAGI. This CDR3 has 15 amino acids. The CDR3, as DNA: TGTGCCAGCAGTCCCTACGCGGGTGCAACCTACGAGCAGTACTTC. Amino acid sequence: CASSPYAGATYEQYF.

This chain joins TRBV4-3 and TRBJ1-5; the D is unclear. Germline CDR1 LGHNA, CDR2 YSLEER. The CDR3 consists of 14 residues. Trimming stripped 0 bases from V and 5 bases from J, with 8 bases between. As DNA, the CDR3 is TGCGCCAGCAGCCAAGATGGGAGGGATCAGCCCCAGCATTTT. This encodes CASSQDGRDQPQHF.

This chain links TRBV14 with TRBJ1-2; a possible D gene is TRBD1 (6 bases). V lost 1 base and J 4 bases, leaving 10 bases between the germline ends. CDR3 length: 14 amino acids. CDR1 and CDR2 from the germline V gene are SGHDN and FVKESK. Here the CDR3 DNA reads TGTGCCAGCAGCCAAGCGGGGGGCGGCTATGGCTACACCTTC. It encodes CASSQAGGGYGYTF.

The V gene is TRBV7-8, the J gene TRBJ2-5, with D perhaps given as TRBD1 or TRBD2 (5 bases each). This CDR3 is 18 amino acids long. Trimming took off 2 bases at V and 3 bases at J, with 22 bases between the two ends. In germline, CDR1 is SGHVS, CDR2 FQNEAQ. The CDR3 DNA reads TGTGCCAGCAGCTTAAACTGGGACGCCGGGCGAGCCAAAGAGACCCAGTACTTC. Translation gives CASSLNWDAGRAKETQYF. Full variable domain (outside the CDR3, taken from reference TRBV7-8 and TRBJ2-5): GAGVSQSPRYKVAKRGQDVALRCDPISGHVSLFWYQQALGQGPEFLTYFQNEAQLDKSGLPSDRFFAERPEGSVSTLKIQRTQQEDSAVYLCASSLNWDAGRAKETQYFGPGTRLLVL.

The CDR3 reads CAWTTSGRSLLYEQYF. In nucleotides, the CDR3 is TGTGCCTGGACCACTAGCGGGAGGTCCCTACTATACGAGCAGTACTTC. This rearrangement joins TRBV30 to TRBJ2-7; 12 bases align to TRBD2. There are 16 residues in the CDR3. Trimming cost V 4 bases and J 4 bases; bases outside gene matches: 11. Germline V CDR1 and CDR2: GTSNPN, SVGIG (reference sequence). Full variable domain (outside the CDR3, taken from reference TRBV30 and TRBJ2-7): SQTIHQWPATLVQPVGSPLSLECTVEGTSNPNLYWYRQAAGRGLQLLFYSVGIGQISSEVPQNLSASRPQDRQFILSSKKLLLSDSGFYLCAWTTSGRSLLYEQYFGPGTRLTVT.

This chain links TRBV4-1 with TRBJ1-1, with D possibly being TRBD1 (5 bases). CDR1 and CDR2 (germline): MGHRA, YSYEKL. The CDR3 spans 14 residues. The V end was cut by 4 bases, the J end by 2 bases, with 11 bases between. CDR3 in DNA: TGCGCCAGCAGCCCGGACACGATTAACACTGAAGCTTTCTTT. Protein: CASSPDTINTEAFF.

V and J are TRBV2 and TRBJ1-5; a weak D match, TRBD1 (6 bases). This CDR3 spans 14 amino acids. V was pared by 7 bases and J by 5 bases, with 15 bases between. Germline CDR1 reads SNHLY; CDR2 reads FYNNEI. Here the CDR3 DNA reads TGTGCCAGCAATCAATGGGGGGCAGATCAGCCCCAGCATTTT. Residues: CASNQWGADQPQHF.

CDR3 bases: TGTGCCAGTGCTTCTGAGCTAGCGGGAGCGGATACGCAGTATTTT. Amino acid sequence: CASASELAGADTQYF. V usage is TRBV19 and J usage is TRBJ2-3, with 10 bases identical to TRBD2. The trim removed 8 bases at V and 6 bases at J, leaving 11 bases unmatched. Germline-derived CDR1 and CDR2 are LNHDA and SQIVND (reference sequence). This CDR3 spans 15 amino acids.

The CDR3 protein is CASSQGLQGDYGYTF. CDR3 coding DNA: TGCGCCAGCAGCCAAGGACTCCAAGGCGACTATGGCTACACCTTC. The chain recombines TRBV4-3 with TRBJ1-2; no clear D. From germline, CDR1 is LGHNA and CDR2 YSLEER. Trimming stripped 1 base from V and 3 bases from J, with 12 bases between. The CDR3 has 15 residues.